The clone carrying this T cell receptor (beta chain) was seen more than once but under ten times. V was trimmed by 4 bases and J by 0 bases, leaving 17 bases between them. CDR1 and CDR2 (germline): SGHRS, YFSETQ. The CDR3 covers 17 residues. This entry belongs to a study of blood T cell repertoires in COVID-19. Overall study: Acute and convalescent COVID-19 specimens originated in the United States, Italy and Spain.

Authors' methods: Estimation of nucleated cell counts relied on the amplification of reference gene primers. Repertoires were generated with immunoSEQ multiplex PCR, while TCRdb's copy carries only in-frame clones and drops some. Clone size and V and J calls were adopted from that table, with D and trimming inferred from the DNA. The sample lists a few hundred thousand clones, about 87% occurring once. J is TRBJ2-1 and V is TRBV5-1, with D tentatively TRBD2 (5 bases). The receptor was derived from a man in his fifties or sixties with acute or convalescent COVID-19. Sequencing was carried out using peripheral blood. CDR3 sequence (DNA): TGCGCCAGCAGCCGGGGAAGGTTAACCAGCTCCTACAATGAGCAGTTCTTC. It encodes CASSRGRLTSSYNEQFF. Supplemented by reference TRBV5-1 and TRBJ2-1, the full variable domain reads KAGVTQTPRYLIKTRGQQVTLSCSPISGHRSVSWYQQTPGQGLQFLFEYFSETQRNKGNFPGRFSGRQFSNSRSEMNVSTLELGDSALYLCASSRGRLTSSYNEQFFGPGTRLTVL.